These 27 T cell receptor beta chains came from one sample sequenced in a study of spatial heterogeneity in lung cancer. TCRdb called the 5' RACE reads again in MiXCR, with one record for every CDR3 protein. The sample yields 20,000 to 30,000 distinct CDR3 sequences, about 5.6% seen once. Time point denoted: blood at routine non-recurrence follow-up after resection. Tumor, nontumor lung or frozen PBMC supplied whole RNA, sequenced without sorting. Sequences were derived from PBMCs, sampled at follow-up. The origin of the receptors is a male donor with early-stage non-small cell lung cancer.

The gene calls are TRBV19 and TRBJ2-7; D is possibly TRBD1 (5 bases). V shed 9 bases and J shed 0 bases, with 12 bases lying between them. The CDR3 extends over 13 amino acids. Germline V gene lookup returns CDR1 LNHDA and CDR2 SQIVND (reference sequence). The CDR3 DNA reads TGTGCCAGACAGGCGTCGAGCTCCTACGAGCAGTACTTC. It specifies CARQASSSYEQYF.

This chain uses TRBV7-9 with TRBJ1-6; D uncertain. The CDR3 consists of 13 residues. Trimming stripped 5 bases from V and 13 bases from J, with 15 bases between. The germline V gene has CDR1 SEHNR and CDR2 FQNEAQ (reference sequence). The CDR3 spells CASSQLWGSPLHF. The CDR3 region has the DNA TGTGCCAGCAGCCAATTGTGGGGATCGCCCCTCCACTTT.

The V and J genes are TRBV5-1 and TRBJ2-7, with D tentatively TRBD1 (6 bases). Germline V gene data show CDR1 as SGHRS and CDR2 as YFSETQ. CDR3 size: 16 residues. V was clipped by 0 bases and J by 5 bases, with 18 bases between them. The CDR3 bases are TGCGCCAGCAGCTTGGGGCAGGGGTATTATTCGGACGAGCAGTACGTC. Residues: CASSLGQGYYSDEQYV.

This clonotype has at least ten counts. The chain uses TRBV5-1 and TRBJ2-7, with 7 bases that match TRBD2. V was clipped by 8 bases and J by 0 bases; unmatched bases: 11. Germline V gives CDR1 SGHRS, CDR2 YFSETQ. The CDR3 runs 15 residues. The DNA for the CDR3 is TGCGCCAGGAGGACTAGGGCAGCTTACTCCTACGAGCAGTACTTC. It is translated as CARRTRAAYSYEQYF. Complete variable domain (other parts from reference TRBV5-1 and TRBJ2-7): KAGVTQTPRYLIKTRGQQVTLSCSPISGHRSVSWYQQTPGQGLQFLFEYFSETQRNKGNFPGRFSGRQFSNSRSEMNVSTLELGDSALYLCARRTRAAYSYEQYFGPGTRLTVT.

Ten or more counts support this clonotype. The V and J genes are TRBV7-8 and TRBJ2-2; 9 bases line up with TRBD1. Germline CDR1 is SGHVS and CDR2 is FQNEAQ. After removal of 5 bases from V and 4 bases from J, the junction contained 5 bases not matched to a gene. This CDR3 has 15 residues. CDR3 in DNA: TGTGCCAGCAGCACAGGGGGCGCGGGCACCGGGGAGCTGTTTTTT. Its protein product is CASSTGGAGTGELFF. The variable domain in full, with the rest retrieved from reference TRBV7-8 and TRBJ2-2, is GAGVSQSPRYKVAKRGQDVALRCDPISGHVSLFWYQQALGQGPEFLTYFQNEAQLDKSGLPSDRFFAERPEGSVSTLKIQRTQQEDSAVYLCASSTGGAGTGELFFGEGSRLTVL.

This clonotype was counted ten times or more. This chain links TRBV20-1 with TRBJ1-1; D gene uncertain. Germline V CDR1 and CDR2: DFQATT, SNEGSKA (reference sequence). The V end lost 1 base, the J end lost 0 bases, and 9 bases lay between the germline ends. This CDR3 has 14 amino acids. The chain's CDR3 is CSARGGGMNTEAFF. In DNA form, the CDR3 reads TGCAGTGCTAGAGGGGGAGGGATGAACACTGAAGCTTTCTTT.

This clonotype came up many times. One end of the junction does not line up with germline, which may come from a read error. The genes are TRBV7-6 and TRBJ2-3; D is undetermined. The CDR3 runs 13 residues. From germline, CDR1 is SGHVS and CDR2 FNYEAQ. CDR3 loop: CASSLVYRVGFSF. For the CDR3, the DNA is TGTGCCAGCAGTCTAGTTTATAGGGTAGGGTTCTCTTTT.

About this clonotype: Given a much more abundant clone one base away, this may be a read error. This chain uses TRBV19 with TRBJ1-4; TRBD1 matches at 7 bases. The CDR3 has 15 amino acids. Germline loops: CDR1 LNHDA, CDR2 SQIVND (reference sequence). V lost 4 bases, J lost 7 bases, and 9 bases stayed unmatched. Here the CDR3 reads CASSTLTGNSEKLFF. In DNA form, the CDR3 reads TGTGCCAGTAGTACCTTGACAGGGAATAGTGAAAAACTGTTTTTT. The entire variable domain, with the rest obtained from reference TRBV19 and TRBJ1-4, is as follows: DGGITQSPKYLFRKEGQNVTLSCEQNLNHDAMYWYRQDPGQGLRLIYYSQIVNDFQKGDIAEGYSVSREKKESFPLTVTSAQKNPTAFYLCASSTLTGNSEKLFFGSGTQLSVL.

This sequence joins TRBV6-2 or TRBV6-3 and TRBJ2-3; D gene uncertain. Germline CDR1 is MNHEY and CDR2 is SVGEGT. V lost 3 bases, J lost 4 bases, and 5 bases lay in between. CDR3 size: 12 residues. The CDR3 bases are TGTGCCAGCAGTTATCCATCAGATACGCAGTATTTT. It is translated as CASSYPSDTQYF.

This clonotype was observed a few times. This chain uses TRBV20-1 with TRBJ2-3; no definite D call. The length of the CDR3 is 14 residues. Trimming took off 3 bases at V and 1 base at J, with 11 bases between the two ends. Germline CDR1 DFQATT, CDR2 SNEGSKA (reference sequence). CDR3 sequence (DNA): TGCAGTGCTAGGTCGACGTTGGGCACAGATACGCAGTATTTT. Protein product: CSARSTLGTDTQYF.

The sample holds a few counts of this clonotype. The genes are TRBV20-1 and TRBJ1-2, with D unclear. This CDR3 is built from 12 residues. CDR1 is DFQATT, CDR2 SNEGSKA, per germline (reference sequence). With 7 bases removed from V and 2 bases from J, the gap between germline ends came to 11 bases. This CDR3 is CSGRVGNYGYTF. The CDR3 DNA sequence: TGCAGTGGGCGGGTAGGCAACTATGGCTACACCTTC.

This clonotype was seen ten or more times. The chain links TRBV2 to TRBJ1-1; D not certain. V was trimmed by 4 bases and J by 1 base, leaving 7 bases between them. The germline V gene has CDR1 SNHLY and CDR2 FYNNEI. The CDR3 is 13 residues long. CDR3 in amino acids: CASSVFGNTEAFF. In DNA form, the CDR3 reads TGTGCCAGCAGTGTATTCGGGAACACTGAAGCTTTCTTT.

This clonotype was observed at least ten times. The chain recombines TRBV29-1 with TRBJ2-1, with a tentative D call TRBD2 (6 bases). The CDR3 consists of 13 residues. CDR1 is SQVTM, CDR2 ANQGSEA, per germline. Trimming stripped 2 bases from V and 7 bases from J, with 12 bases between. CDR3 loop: CSVERGIGNEQFF. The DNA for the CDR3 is TGCAGCGTTGAACGGGGGATTGGGAATGAGCAGTTCTTC.

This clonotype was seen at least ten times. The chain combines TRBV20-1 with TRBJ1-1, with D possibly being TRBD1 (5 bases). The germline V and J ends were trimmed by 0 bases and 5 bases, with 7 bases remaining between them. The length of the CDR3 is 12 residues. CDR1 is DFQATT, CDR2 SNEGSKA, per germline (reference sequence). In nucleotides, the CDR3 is TGCAGTGCTAGAGACAGGGAGACTGAAGCTTTCTTT. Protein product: CSARDRETEAFF.

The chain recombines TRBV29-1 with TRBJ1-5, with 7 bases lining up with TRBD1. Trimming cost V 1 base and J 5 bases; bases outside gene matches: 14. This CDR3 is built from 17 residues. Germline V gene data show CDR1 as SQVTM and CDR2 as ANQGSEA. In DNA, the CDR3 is TGCAGCGTTGAAGTAGTCCCCACAGGGGTCTCGTATCAGCCCCAGCATTTT. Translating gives CSVEVVPTGVSYQPQHF.

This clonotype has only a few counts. As DNA, the CDR3 is TGTGCCATCCAGGGTGGTAATTCACCCCTCCACTTT. It is translated as CAIQGGNSPLHF. The rearrangement joins TRBV10-3 to TRBJ1-6; tentative D call: TRBD1 (5 bases). V was cut by 8 bases and J by 6 bases, with 8 bases left in between. The CDR3 sequence is 12 residues long. Germline CDR1 is ENHRY and CDR2 is SYGVKD.

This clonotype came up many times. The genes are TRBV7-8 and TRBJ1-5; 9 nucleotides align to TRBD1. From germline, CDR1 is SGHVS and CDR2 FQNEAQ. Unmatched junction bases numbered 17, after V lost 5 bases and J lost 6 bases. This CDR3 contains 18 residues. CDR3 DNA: TGTGCCAGCAGCCAAAGAGCGGGACAGGGATATGGCGGTCAGCCCCAGCATTTT. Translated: CASSQRAGQGYGGQPQHF.

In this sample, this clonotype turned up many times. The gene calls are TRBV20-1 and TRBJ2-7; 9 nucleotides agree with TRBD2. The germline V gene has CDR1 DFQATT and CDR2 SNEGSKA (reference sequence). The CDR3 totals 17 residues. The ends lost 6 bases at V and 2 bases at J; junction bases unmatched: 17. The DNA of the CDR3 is TGCAGTGCAAGCGGGCTAGCGGGAACTCGAAAGACCTACGAGCAGTACTTC. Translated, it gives CSASGLAGTRKTYEQYF.

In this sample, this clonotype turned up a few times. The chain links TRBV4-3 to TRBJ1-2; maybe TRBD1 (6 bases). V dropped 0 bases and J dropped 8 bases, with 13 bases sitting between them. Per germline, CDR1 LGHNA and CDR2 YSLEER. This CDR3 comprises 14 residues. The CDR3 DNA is TGCGCCAGCAGCCAAGATCTGGGGGCCGGGGGCTACACCTTC. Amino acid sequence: CASSQDLGAGGYTF.

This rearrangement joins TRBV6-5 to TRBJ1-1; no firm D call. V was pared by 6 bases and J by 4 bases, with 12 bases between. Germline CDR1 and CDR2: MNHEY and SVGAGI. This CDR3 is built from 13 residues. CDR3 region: CASSSELATEAFF. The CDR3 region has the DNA TGTGCCAGCAGCTCGGAATTGGCCACTGAAGCTTTCTTT.

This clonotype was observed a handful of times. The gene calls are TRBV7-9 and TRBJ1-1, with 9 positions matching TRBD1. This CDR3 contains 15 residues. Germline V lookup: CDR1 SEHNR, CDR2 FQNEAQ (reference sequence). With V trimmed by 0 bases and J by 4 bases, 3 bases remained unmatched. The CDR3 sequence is CASSLAGTGTTEAFF. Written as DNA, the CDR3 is TGTGCCAGCAGCTTAGCCGGGACAGGGACCACTGAAGCTTTCTTT.

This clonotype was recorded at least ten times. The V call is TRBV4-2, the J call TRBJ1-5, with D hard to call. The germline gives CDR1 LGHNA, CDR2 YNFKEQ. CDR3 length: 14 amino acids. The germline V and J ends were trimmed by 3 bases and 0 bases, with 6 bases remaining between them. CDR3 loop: CASSQIDSNQPQHF. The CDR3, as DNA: TGTGCCAGCAGCCAGATAGATAGCAATCAGCCCCAGCATTTT.

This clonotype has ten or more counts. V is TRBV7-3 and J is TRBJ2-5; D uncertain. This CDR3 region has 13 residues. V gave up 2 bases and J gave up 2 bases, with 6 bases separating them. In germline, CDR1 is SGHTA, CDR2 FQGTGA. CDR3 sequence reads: CASSLQVQETQYF. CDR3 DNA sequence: TGTGCCAGCAGCTTACAGGTTCAAGAGACCCAGTACTTC.

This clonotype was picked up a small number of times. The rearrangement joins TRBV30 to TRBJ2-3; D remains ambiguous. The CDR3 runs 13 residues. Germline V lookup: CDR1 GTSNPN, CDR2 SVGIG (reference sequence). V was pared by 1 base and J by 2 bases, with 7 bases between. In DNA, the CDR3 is TGTGCCTGGAGTGAGGACGCCACAGATACGCAGTATTTT. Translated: CAWSEDATDTQYF. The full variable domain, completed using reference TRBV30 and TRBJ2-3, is SQTIHQWPATLVQPVGSPLSLECTVEGTSNPNLYWYRQAAGRGLQLLFYSVGIGQISSEVPQNLSASRPQDRQFILSSKKLLLSDSGFYLCAWSEDATDTQYFGPGTRLTVL.

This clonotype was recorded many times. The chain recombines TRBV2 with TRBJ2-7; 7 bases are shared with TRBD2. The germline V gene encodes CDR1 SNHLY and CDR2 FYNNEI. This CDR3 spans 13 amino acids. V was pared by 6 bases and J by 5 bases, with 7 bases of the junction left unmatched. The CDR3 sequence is CASRRELMDEQYV. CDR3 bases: TGTGCCAGCAGGCGGGAGCTAATGGACGAGCAGTACGTC.

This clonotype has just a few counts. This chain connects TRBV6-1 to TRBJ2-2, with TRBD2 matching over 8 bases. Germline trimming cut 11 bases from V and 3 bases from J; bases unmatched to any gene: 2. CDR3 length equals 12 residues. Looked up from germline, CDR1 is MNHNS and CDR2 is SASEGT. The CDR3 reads CASGGDTGELFF. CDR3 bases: TGTGCCTCGGGGGGGGACACCGGGGAGCTGTTTTTT.

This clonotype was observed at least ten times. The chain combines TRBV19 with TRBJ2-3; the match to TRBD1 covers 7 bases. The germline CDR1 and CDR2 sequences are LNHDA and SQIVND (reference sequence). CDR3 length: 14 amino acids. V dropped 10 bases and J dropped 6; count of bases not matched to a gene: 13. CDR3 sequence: CATTTGIRRDTQYF. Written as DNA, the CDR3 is TGTGCCACGACGACAGGGATCAGGCGGGATACGCAGTATTTT. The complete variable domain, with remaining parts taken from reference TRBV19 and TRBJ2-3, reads DGGITQSPKYLFRKEGQNVTLSCEQNLNHDAMYWYRQDPGQGLRLIYYSQIVNDFQKGDIAEGYSVSREKKESFPLTVTSAQKNPTAFYLCATTTGIRRDTQYFGPGTRLTVL.